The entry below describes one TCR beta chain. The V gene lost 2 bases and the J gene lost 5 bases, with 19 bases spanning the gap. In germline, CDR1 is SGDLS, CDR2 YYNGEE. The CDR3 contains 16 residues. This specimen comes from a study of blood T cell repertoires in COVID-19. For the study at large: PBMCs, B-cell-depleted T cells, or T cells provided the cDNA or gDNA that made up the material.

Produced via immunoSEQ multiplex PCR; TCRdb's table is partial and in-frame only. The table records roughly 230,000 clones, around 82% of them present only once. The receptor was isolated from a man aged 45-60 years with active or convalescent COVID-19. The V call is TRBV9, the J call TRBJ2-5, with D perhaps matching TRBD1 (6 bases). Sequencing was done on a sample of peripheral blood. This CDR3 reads CASSVGRVQRGETQYF. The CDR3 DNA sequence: TGTGCCAGCAGCGTTGGGCGCGTACAAAGGGGGGAGACCCAGTACTTC.